This T cell receptor beta chain came from a study of blood T cell repertoires in COVID-19. Overall study context: COVID-19 samples collected from the United States, Italy and Spain covered acute and convalescent phases. From T cells, B-cell-depleted T cells, or PBMCs came the material, which was cDNA or gDNA.

In the original workflow: Scientists estimated how many nucleated cells there were by amplifying reference gene primers. The table came from immunoSEQ multiplex PCR; TCRdb's copy has only in-frame clones and leaves some out. The DNA was the basis for D and trimming; V, J and clone size are from that table. In the table there are fewer than 35,000 clones, around nine tenths of which are singletons. V was clipped by 4 bases and J by 2 bases, with 15 bases between them. CDR1 is MGHDK, CDR2 SYGVNS, per germline. The CDR3 is 15 amino acids. Sequencing was performed on peripheral blood. The sequence was collected from a man between 70 and 80 years old with active COVID-19. The J gene is TRBJ2-7, the V gene TRBV25-1, with a possible D match to TRBD1 (5 bases). CDR3 protein: CASSVGALTTYEQYF. The CDR3 coding sequence is TGTGCCAGCAGTGTTGGGGCCCTAACGACCTACGAGCAGTACTTC.